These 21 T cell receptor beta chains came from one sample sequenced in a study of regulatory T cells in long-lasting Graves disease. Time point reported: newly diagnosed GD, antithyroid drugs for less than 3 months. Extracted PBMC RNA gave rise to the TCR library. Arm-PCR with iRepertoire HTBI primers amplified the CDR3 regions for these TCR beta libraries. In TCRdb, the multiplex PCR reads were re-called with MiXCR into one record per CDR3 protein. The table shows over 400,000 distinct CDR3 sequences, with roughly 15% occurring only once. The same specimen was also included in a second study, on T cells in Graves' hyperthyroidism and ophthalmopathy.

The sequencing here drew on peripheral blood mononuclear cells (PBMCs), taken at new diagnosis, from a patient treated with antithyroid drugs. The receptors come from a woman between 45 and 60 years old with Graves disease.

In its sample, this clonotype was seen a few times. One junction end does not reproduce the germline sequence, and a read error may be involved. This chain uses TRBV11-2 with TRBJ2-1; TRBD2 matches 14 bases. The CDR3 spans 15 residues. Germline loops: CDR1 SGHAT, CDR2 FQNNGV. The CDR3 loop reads CASSQGTSGSDEQFF. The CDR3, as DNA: TGCGCCAGCAGCCAAGGGACTAGCGGGAGCGATGAGCAGTTCTTC.

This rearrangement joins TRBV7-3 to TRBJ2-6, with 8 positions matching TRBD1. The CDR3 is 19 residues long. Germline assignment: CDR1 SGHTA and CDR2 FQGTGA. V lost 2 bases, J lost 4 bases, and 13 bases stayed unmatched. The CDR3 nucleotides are TGTGCCAGCAGCTTATCCGGGACAGGTATAGCGAGAGGGGCCAACGTCCTGACTTTC. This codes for CASSLSGTGIARGANVLTF.

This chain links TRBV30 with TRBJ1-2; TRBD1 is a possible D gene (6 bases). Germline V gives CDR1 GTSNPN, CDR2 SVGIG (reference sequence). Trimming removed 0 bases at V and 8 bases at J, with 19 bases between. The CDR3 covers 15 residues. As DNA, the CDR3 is TGTGCCTGGAGTGTACAGGGCGGGATCGATCTGGGCTACACCTTC. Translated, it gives CAWSVQGGIDLGYTF.

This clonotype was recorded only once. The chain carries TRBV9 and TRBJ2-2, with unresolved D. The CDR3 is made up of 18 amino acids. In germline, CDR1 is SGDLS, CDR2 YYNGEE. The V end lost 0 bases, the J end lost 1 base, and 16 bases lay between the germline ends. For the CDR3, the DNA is TGTGCCAGCAGCGTAGACCCCTTAGCAATGAGGAACACCGGGGAGCTGTTTTTT. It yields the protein CASSVDPLAMRNTGELFF. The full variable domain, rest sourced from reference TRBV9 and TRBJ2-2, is DSGVTQTPKHLITATGQRVTLRCSPRSGDLSVYWYQQSLDQGLQFLIQYYNGEERAKGNILERFSAQQFPDLHSELNLSSLELGDSALYFCASSVDPLAMRNTGELFFGEGSRLTVL.

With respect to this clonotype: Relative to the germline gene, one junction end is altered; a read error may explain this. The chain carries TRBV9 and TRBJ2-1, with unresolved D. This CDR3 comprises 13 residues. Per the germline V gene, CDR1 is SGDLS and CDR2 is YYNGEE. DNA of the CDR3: TGTGCCAGCAGCGTGAGCTCCTACAATGAGCAGTTATTC. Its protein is CASSVSSYNEQLF.

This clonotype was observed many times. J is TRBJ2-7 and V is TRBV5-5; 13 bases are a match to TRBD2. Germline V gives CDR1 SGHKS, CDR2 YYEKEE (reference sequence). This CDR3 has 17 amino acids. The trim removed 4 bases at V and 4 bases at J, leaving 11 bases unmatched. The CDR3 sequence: CASSRVEGLAGRYEQYF. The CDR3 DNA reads TGTGCCAGCAGCCGCGTAGAGGGACTAGCGGGAAGGTACGAGCAGTACTTC.

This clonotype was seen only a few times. CDR3 nucleotides: TGTGCCAGCAGCCTCGGCAGGGAAGGCTATGGCTACACCTTC. Translating it yields CASSLGREGYGYTF. The genes are TRBV3-1 and TRBJ1-2; D may be TRBD1 (5 bases). This CDR3 region has 14 residues. Germline V gene lookup returns CDR1 LGHDT and CDR2 YNNKEL (reference sequence). V was cut by 4 bases and J by 4 bases, with 13 bases left in between.

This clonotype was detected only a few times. DNA of the CDR3: TGTGCCAGCCTTGGGCAGGAGAACACTGAAGCTTTCTTT. This codes for CASLGQENTEAFF. The chain employs TRBV2 and TRBJ1-1, with D unresolved. CDR1 and CDR2 (germline): SNHLY, FYNNEI. The CDR3 loop spans 13 amino acids. V was shortened by 8 bases and J by 1 base, with 11 bases between the two germline ends.

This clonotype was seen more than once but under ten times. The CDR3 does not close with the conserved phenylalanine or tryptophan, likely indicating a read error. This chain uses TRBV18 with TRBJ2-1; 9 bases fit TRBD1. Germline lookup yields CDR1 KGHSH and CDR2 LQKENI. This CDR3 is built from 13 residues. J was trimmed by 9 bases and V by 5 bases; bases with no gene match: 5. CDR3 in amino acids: CASSNRDRAEQFL. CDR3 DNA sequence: TGTGCCAGCTCAAACCGGGACAGGGCTGAGCAGTTCCTC.

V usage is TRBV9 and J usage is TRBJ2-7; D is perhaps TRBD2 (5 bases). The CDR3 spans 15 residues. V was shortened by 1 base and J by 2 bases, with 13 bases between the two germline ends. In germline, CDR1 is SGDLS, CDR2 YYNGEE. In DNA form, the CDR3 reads TGTGCCAGCAGCGTAAGTGAAGCGGTACCCTACGAGCAGTACTTC. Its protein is CASSVSEAVPYEQYF.

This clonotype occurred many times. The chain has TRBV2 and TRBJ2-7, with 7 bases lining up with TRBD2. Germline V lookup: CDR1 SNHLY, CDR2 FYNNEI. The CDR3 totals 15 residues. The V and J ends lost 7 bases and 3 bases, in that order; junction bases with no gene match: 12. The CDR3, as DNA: TGTGCCAGCACGGCCCCTCGCGGGAGAAGCTACGAGCAGTACTTC. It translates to CASTAPRGRSYEQYF.

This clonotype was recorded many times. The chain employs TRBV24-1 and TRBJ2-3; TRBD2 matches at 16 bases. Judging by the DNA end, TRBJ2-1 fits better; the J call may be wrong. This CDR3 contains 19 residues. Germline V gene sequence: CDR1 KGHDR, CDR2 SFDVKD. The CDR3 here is CATSDEGLAGGPSSNEQFF. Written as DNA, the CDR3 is TGTGCCACCAGTGATGAGGGACTAGCGGGAGGGCCCAGTAGCAATGAGCAGTTCTTC.

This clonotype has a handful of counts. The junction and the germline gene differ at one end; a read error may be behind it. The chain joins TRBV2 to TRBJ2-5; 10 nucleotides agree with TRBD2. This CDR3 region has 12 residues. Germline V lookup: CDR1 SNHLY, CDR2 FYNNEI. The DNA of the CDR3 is TGCGGGACTAGCGCTAGTAGGGAGACCCAGTACTTC. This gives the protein CGTSASRETQYF. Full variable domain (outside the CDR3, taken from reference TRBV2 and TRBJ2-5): EPEVTQTPSHQVTQMGQEVILRCVPISNHLYFYWYRQILGQKVEFLVSFYNNEISEKSEIFDDQFSVERPDGSNFTLKIRSTKLEDSAMYFCGTSASRETQYFGPGTRLLVL.

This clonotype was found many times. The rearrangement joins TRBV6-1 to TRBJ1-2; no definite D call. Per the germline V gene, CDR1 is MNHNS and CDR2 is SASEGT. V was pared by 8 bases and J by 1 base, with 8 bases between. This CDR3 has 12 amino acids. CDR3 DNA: TGTGCCAGCTCCTCGGATAACTATGGCTACACCTTC. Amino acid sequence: CASSSDNYGYTF.

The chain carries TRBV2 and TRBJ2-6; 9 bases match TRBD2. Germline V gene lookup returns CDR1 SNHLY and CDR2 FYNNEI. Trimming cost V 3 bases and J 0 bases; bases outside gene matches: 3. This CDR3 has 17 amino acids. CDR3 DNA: TGTGCCAGCAGTGATTTGACTAGCGGCTCTGGGGCCAACGTCCTGACTTTC. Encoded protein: CASSDLTSGSGANVLTF.

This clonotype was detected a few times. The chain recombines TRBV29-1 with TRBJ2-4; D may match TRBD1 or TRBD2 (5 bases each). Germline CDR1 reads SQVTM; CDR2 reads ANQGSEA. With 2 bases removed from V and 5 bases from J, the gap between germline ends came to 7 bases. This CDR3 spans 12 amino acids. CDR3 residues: CSVESGQNIQYF. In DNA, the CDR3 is TGCAGCGTTGAATCGGGACAAAACATTCAGTACTTC.

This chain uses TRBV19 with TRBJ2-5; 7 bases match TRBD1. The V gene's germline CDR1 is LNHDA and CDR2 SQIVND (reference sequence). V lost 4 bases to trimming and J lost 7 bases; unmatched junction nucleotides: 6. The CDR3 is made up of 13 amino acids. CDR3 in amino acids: CASSTRQGRTQYF. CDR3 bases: TGTGCCAGTAGTACGCGACAGGGAAGGACCCAGTACTTC.

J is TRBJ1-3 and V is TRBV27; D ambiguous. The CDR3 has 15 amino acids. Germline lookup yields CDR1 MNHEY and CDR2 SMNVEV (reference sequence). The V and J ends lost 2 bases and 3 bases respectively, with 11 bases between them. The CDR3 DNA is TGTGCCAGCAGTTTAGGTCGACCGGGTGGAAACACCATATATTTT. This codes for CASSLGRPGGNTIYF.

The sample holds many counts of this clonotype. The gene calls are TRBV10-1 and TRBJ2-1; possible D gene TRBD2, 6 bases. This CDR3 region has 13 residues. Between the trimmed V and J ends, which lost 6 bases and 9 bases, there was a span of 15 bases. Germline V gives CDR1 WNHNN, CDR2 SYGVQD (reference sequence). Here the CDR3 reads CASRMDGGSEQFF. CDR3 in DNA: TGCGCCAGCAGGATGGACGGAGGGAGTGAGCAGTTCTTC.

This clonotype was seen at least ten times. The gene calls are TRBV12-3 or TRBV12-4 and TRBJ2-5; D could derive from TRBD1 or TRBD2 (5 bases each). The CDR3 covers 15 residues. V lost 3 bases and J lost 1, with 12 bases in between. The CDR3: CASSFSGRGQETQYF. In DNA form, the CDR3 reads TGTGCCAGCAGTTTTTCGGGAAGGGGCCAAGAGACCCAGTACTTC.

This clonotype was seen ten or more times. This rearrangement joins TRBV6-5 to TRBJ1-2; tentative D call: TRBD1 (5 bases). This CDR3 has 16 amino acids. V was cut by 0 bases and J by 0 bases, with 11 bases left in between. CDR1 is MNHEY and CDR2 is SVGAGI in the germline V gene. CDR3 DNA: TGTGCCAGCAGTTACTCGGGGGGATCAACTAACTATGGCTACACCTTC. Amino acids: CASSYSGGSTNYGYTF.